This TCR beta chain was captured by sequencing in a study of regulatory T cells in long-lasting Graves disease. This clonotype turned up a few times. Germline loops: CDR1 LNHDA, CDR2 SQIVND (reference sequence). The CDR3 is 15 amino acids. Trimming removed 3 bases from V and 1 base from J, with 12 bases in between. As for time point: persistent/refractory GD, antithyroid drugs over 5 years with positive TRAb. Extracted RNA from PBMCs served as the source of the TCR library. By American Thyroid Association guidelines, Graves' disease was diagnosed in the cohort. Investigators prepared the TCR beta libraries by applying iRepertoire HTBI primers and Arm-PCR of CDR3 regions. TCRdb re-called the multiplex PCR reads through MiXCR, storing one row per CDR3 protein. In the table there are approximately 400,000 distinct CDR3 sequences, more than 20% of which are singletons.

The TCR was taken from a female donor with Graves disease. The chain employs TRBV19 and TRBJ2-5, with D uncertain. The material sequenced was peripheral blood mononuclear cells (PBMCs), taken when the disease was refractory, from a patient treated with antithyroid drugs. The CDR3 loop reads CASSIALGSQETQYF. CDR3 DNA sequence: TGTGCCAGTAGTATCGCCCTGGGCAGCCAAGAGACCCAGTACTTC.